These T cell receptor beta chains were read from a single sample in a study of early T cells in non-severe SARS-CoV-2 infection. MiXCR, run by TCRdb on the 5' RACE reads, gives a single entry per CDR3 protein. This table holds around 37,000 distinct CDR3 sequences, 8% to 10% found once. The sample consisted of whole blood. These receptors were taken from an adult who was a healthcare worker with PCR-confirmed SARS-CoV-2 infection or an uninfected control (not recorded which). The CDR3 runs from the conserved cysteine through the conserved F or W. D genes are given only for firm matches. Size is stated for part of the rows, as once, few or many counts, or as a class when the clone is expanded.

j_call,d_call,v_call,cdr3_length,clone_size,cdr3_nt,cdr3_aa
TRBJ2-1,-,TRBV6-2/TRBV6-3,13,many,TGTGCCAGCAGGCCCGGGGGGCTACATGAGCAGTTCTTC,CASRPGGLHEQFF
TRBJ1-1,-,TRBV3-1,13,-,TGTGCCAGCAGCTCAAGCCGGGTCACTGAAGCTTTCTTT,CASSSSRVTEAFF
TRBJ2-7,-,TRBV3-1,16,-,TGTGCCAGCAGCCTCCACTTCCCAGGGGTCATCTACGAGCAGTACTTC,CASSLHFPGVIYEQYF
TRBJ2-7,-,TRBV12-3/TRBV12-4,17,once,TGTGCCAGCAGTCCCCAGCACCGTACTAGGGGCCCCTACGAGCAGTACTTC,CASSPQHRTRGPYEQYF
TRBJ2-5,-,TRBV3-1,13,-,TGTGCCAGCAGCCAAGGTAGACAAGAGACCCAGTACTTC,CASSQGRQETQYF
TRBJ1-5,-,TRBV5-6,15,many,TGTGCCAGCAGGAGAGGAAGGGCCCCAAATCAGCCCCAGCATTTT,CASRRGRAPNQPQHF
TRBJ2-1,TRBD1,TRBV18,13,few,TGTGCCAGCTCCTCTGGGACAGGCAATGAGCAGTTCTTC,CASSSGTGNEQFF
TRBJ2-1,-,TRBV28,14,few,TGTGCCAGCAGGGGCCAGGGGGGCGACAATGAGCAGTTCTTC,CASRGQGGDNEQFF
TRBJ1-6,-,TRBV27,15,many,TGTGCCAGCAGTCGAGGGGAACCCTTATTTTCACCCCTCCACTTT,CASSRGEPLFSPLHF
TRBJ1-2,TRBD1,TRBV6-2/TRBV6-3,17,few,TGTGCCAGCACTCTCCCGGGCGGACAGGGCCCTAACTATGGCTACACCTTC,CASTLPGGQGPNYGYTF
TRBJ1-3,-,TRBV6-2/TRBV6-3,18,-,TGTGCCAGCAGCCTGGAAGGGAGTCCCTGGGCGTCGGGAAACACCATATATTTT,CASSLEGSPWASGNTIYF
TRBJ1-3,-,TRBV6-6,14,many,TGTGCCAGCTCCGGGACGCAAGCTGGAAACACCATATATTTT,CASSGTQAGNTIYF
TRBJ2-3,-,TRBV7-9,15,many,TGTGCCAGCACCATAGACGAGGCCCGGAGAGATACGCAGTATTTT,CASTIDEARRDTQYF
TRBJ2-5,TRBD2,TRBV12-3/TRBV12-4,16,-,TGTGCCAGCAGTTTAGTTCTAGCGGGGGGCCAAGAGACCCAGTACTTC,CASSLVLAGGQETQYF
TRBJ2-3,TRBD2,TRBV10-3,14,many,TGTGCCATCAGGCCGGGACTAGCGACAGATACGCAGTATTTT,CAIRPGLATDTQYF